The clone carrying this T cell receptor beta chain has a handful of counts. MiXCR was run by TCRdb on the 5' RACE reads, yielding one entry per CDR3 protein. This sample has 200,000 to 250,000 distinct CDR3 sequences, with more than 8% found just once. This sample was included in a study of T-cell memory formation after mild COVID-19. This CDR3 comprises 14 residues. Germline values: CDR1 SGHTA, CDR2 FQGNSA. V was pared by 2 bases and J by 7 bases, with 12 bases between. The chain couples TRBV7-2 to TRBJ1-5, with TRBD1 as a possible D gene (5 bases). This TCR derives from a man aged 18 to 29 who had mild COVID-19 (a few samples of this study predate the infection). Cell type and time point are not known. Sequencing was performed on PBMCs or a T cell subset sorted from them (not recorded which). The chain's CDR3 is CASSLMQGGQPQHF. The CDR3 region has the DNA TGTGCCAGCAGCTTAATGCAGGGAGGCCAGCCCCAGCATTTT.